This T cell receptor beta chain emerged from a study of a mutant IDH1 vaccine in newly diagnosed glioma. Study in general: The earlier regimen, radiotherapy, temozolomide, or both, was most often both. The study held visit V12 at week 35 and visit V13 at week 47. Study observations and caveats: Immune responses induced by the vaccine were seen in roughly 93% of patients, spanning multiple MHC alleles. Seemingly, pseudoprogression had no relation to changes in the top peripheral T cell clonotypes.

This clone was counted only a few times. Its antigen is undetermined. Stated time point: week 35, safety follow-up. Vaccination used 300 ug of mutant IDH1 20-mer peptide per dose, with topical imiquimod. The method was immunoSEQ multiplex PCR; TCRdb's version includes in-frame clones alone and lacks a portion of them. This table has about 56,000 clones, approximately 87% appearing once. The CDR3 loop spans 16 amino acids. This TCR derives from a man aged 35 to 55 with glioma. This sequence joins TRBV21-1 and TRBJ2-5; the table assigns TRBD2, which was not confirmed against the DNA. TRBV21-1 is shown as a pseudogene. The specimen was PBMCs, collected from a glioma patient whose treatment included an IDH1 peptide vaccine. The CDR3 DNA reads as TGTGCCAGCAGCAAAGGTCCTAGCGGGAGCCCTGGGGCCCAGTACTTC. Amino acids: CASSKGPSGSPGAQYF.